What follows are 22 T cell receptor beta chains derived from one specimen sequenced in a study of blood T cell repertoires in COVID-19. The data were produced by immunoSEQ multiplex PCR, yet TCRdb's version contains in-frame clones alone and is incomplete. The sample gives approximately 300,000 clones, 90% of which show up once; about 4.5% is in the top ten. Sequenced sample: PBMCs or T cells enriched from blood (not recorded which). These receptors came from a young woman with acute COVID-19.

The CDR3 DNA sequence: TGTGCCAGCAGGCTGGGACAGGGAGTGACAGATACGCAGTATTTT. This sequence encodes CASRLGQGVTDTQYF. The rearrangement links TRBV27 to TRBJ2-3, with 9 bases matching TRBD1. Germline CDR1 reads MNHEY; CDR2 reads SMNVEV (reference sequence). Trimming cost V 6 bases and J 3 bases; bases outside gene matches: 7. This CDR3 has 15 residues.

A remark on this clone: Additional DNA sequences in this sample encode the identical CDR3. J is TRBJ2-7 and V is TRBV28; D is uncertain. Germline-derived CDR1 and CDR2 are MDHEN and SYDVKM. Between the trimmed V and J ends, which lost 5 bases and 7 bases, there was a span of 9 bases. The CDR3 is 11 amino acids. The CDR3: CASSLAREQYF. As DNA, the CDR3 is TGTGCCAGCAGTCTGGCCAGGGAGCAGTACTTC.

This sequence joins TRBV18 and TRBJ2-1; tentatively, D is TRBD2 (6 bases). Germline CDR1 is KGHSH and CDR2 is LQKENI. The V and J ends lost 8 bases and 5 bases respectively, with 16 bases between them. The CDR3 totals 14 residues. CDR3 sequence reads: CASQSRGGDNEQFF. DNA for the CDR3: TGTGCCAGCCAATCCCGTGGAGGGGACAATGAGCAGTTCTTC.

This clone was detected only once. The chain employs TRBV15 and TRBJ2-7; 7 positions match TRBD2. Germline trimming cut 4 bases from V and 6 bases from J; bases unmatched to any gene: 6. Germline V lookup: CDR1 LNHNV, CDR2 YYDKDF (reference sequence). CDR3 length equals 13 residues. This CDR3 reads CATSIHGEGEQYF. As DNA, the CDR3 is TGTGCCACCAGCATCCACGGGGAGGGCGAGCAGTACTTC.

The rearrangement links TRBV3-1 (or the pseudogene TRBV3-2) to TRBJ2-3; perhaps TRBD2 as D (6 bases). Trimming took 0 bases from V and 6 from J, leaving 10 bases between them. In germline, CDR1 is LGHDT, CDR2 YNNKEL (reference sequence). CDR3 size: 14 residues. The CDR3 sequence is CASSQDGGMDTQYF. For the CDR3, the DNA is TGTGCCAGCAGCCAAGATGGCGGGATGGATACGCAGTATTTT.

The chain uses TRBV30 and TRBJ1-6; 8 bases line up with TRBD1. CDR1 and CDR2 (germline): GTSNPN, SVGIG (reference sequence). CDR3 length: 18 amino acids. The trim removed 1 base at V and 6 bases at J, leaving 14 bases unmatched. CDR3 sequence: CAWSDLRQGKLTNSPLHF. In nucleotides, the CDR3 is TGTGCCTGGAGTGACCTAAGACAGGGGAAGTTGACTAATTCACCCCTCCACTTT.

This rearrangement joins TRBV19 to TRBJ1-5, with D possibly TRBD1 on 6 matching bases. The V and J ends lost 6 bases and 4 bases respectively, with 16 bases between them. The length of the CDR3 is 15 residues. Germline V gene lookup returns CDR1 LNHDA and CDR2 SQIVND (reference sequence). The CDR3 here is CASRETGRENQPQHF. The CDR3 DNA reads as TGTGCCAGTAGAGAAACAGGGAGAGAAAATCAGCCCCAGCATTTT.

The chain recombines TRBV7-9 with TRBJ1-5; 9 bases are shared with TRBD1. The CDR3 is made up of 16 amino acids. CDR1 is SEHNR and CDR2 is FQNEAQ in the germline V gene (reference sequence). The junction had 11 bases not matched to a gene; V was cut back by 5 bases and J by 6 bases. As DNA, the CDR3 is TGTGCCAGCAGCCGTAGCTCGACAGGGGGAGGTCAGCCCCAGCATTTT. The encoded protein is CASSRSSTGGGQPQHF.

The chain links TRBV30 to TRBJ1-3; D is undetermined. The CDR3 runs to 14 residues. V lost 1 base, J lost 0 bases, and 7 bases lay in between. The germline V gene encodes CDR1 GTSNPN and CDR2 SVGIG (reference sequence). The CDR3 sequence is CAWSGTGSGNTIYF. The CDR3 region has the DNA TGTGCCTGGAGTGGAACGGGCTCTGGAAACACCATATATTTT.

This clone was found once. This chain links TRBV29-1 with TRBJ2-3; TRBD1 might be the D (6 bases). CDR1 and CDR2 from the germline V gene are SQVTM and ANQGSEA. V was cut by 6 bases and J by 9 bases, with 13 bases left in between. The CDR3 is made up of 11 amino acids. The CDR3 DNA is TGCAGCGTAGCAGGGGAGAGCACGCAGTATTTT. Its protein is CSVAGESTQYF.

The chain uses TRBV7-2 and TRBJ1-1, with 8 nucleotides matching TRBD1. V lost 3 bases to trimming and J lost 0 bases; unmatched junction nucleotides: 6. The CDR3 has 16 amino acids. Germline loops: CDR1 SGHTA, CDR2 FQGNSA. The CDR3 nucleotides read TGTGCCAGCAGCTTCACAGGGGGGGCCATGAACACTGAAGCTTTCTTT. Its translation is CASSFTGGAMNTEAFF.

This chain uses TRBV11-2 with TRBJ1-1, with D maybe TRBD1 (5 bases). With 6 bases removed from V and 5 bases from J, the gap between germline ends came to 19 bases. Germline V gene data show CDR1 as SGHAT and CDR2 as FQNNGV. The CDR3 totals 15 residues. CDR3 region: CASSQLGGIYTEAFF. CDR3 DNA sequence: TGTGCCAGCAGTCAACTCGGGGGGATCTATACTGAAGCTTTCTTT.

This chain joins TRBV7-3 and TRBJ2-1; 10 bases map to TRBD2. This CDR3 contains 16 residues. J lost 1 base, V lost 5 bases, and 5 bases had no gene match. Looked up from germline, CDR1 is SGHTA and CDR2 is FQGTGA. The CDR3 DNA reads TGTGCCAGCAGCGTACAAGCGGGAGGGTCCTACAATGAGCAGTTCTTC. Its translation is CASSVQAGGSYNEQFF.

The chain links TRBV19 to TRBJ1-5; 8 positions match TRBD1. CDR3 length: 16 amino acids. Per the germline V gene, CDR1 is LNHDA and CDR2 is SQIVND (reference sequence). V dropped 3 bases and J dropped 6; count of bases not matched to a gene: 10. The CDR3 DNA follows: TGTGCCAGTAGTATCCAGACAGGGGCGCAAGGTCAGCCCCAGCATTTT. It is translated as CASSIQTGAQGQPQHF.

The DNA for the CDR3 is TGTGCCAGCAGATCGTCAGGGGGTCCTGGAAACACCATATATTTT. It is translated as CASRSSGGPGNTIYF. The V and J genes are TRBV3-1 (or the pseudogene TRBV3-2) and TRBJ1-3, with TRBD1 matching 7 bases. V lost 6 bases and J lost 2; bases outside the gene matches: 7. The CDR3 loop spans 15 amino acids. Germline V gene data show CDR1 as LGHDT and CDR2 as YNNKEL (reference sequence).

V usage is TRBV25-1 and J usage is TRBJ1-2; D is possibly TRBD1 (5 bases). Per germline, CDR1 MGHDK and CDR2 SYGVNS. The CDR3 totals 15 residues. Between the trimmed V and J ends, which lost 4 bases and 2 bases, there was a span of 14 bases. CDR3 loop: CASSVAGLENYGYTF. DNA of the CDR3: TGTGCCAGCAGTGTGGCGGGACTCGAGAACTATGGCTACACCTTC.

This clone was seen only once. J is TRBJ2-3 and V is TRBV5-5; D is possibly TRBD2 (7 bases). Trimming took off 5 bases at V and 2 bases at J, with 18 bases between the two ends. The CDR3 length is 16 residues. Germline CDR1 is SGHKS and CDR2 is YYEKEE (reference sequence). The CDR3 sequence: CASRFRGAPPTDTQYF. The CDR3 nucleotides read TGTGCCAGCAGGTTTCGGGGGGCTCCCCCCACAGATACGCAGTATTTT.

The chain combines TRBV10-3 with TRBJ2-3; no definite D call. This CDR3 has 12 amino acids. Per germline, CDR1 ENHRY and CDR2 SYGVKD. Trimming stripped 4 bases from V and 5 bases from J, with 7 bases between. The CDR3 loop reads CAISGTQDTQYF. The CDR3 nucleotides are TGTGCCATCAGTGGAACACAAGATACGCAGTATTTT.

This clone has only one observation. This sequence joins TRBV5-8 and TRBJ2-7; D is possibly TRBD2 (5 bases). Trimming removed 3 bases from V and 7 bases from J, with 11 bases in between. Germline CDR1 SGHTS, CDR2 YDEGEE. This CDR3 contains 12 residues. The CDR3 reads CASSWTSGEQYF. In nucleotides, the CDR3 is TGTGCCAGCAGCTGGACTTCCGGGGAGCAGTACTTC.

V is TRBV15 and J is TRBJ2-1, with a possible D match to TRBD2 (5 bases). V dropped 5 bases and J dropped 2 bases, with 7 bases sitting between them. Germline loops: CDR1 LNHNV, CDR2 YYDKDF (reference sequence). The length of the CDR3 is 13 residues. CDR3 DNA sequence: TGTGCCACCAGCCGGGGAACCTACAATGAGCAGTTCTTC. Translating gives CATSRGTYNEQFF. The whole variable domain, remainder taken from reference TRBV15 and TRBJ2-1, is DAMVIQNPRYQVTQFGKPVTLSCSQTLNHNVMYWYQQKSSQAPKLLFHYYDKDFNNEADTPDNFQSRRPNTSFCFLDIRSPGLGDTAMYLCATSRGTYNEQFFGPGTRLTVL.

V gene TRBV5-1 combines with J gene TRBJ1-2; 9 bases line up with TRBD1. After removal of 5 bases from V and 13 bases from J, the junction contained 6 bases not matched to a gene. The CDR3 is made up of 11 amino acids. Germline lookup yields CDR1 SGHRS and CDR2 YFSETQ. CDR3 loop: CASRDTGGPTF. CDR3 nucleotides: TGCGCCAGCAGGGACACAGGGGGCCCCACCTTC.

J is TRBJ1-1 and V is TRBV19, with D tentatively TRBD1 (6 bases). Germline assignment: CDR1 LNHDA and CDR2 SQIVND (reference sequence). This CDR3 has 14 residues. Between the trimmed V and J ends, which lost 3 bases and 1 base, there was a span of 9 bases. CDR3 sequence reads: CASSMGAENTEAFF. The CDR3 DNA follows: TGTGCCAGTAGTATGGGGGCGGAGAACACTGAAGCTTTCTTT.